This record covers a single TCR beta chain. The data belong to a study of blood T cell repertoires in COVID-19. Study in general: Some COVID-19 samples were acute and others convalescent; all came from the United States, Italy and Spain. From T cells, B-cell-depleted T cells, or PBMCs came the material, which was cDNA or gDNA.

Per the original data handling: The authors estimated nucleated cell counts from reference gene primer amplification. The data were produced by immunoSEQ multiplex PCR, yet TCRdb's version contains in-frame clones alone and is incomplete. The V and J calls and clone size were taken over from that table, and D and trimming were inferred from the DNA. The sample has 95,000 to 150,000 clones, 75% to 90% seen once. Sequenced material: peripheral blood. This clonotype was sampled from a man between 40 and 49 years old with acute or convalescent COVID-19.

CDR3 DNA: TGTGCCAGCAGCCTTTTGGGGACAGACAATGAGCAGTTCTTC. Protein sequence: CASSLLGTDNEQFF. J is TRBJ2-1 and V is TRBV6-6; 7 positions match TRBD1. The CDR3 extends over 14 amino acids. Germline V gene data show CDR1 as MNHNY and CDR2 as SVGAGI (reference sequence). V dropped 6 bases and J dropped 5; count of bases not matched to a gene: 7.